This T cell receptor (beta chain) was sequenced for a study of blood T cell repertoires in COVID-19. Germline lookup yields CDR1 ENHRY and CDR2 SYGVKD. This CDR3 has 13 amino acids. With 11 bases clipped from V and 5 bases from J, the junction kept 7 bases outside the gene matches. Only in-frame clones appear in the TCRdb table, and some are missing; sequencing was by immunoSEQ multiplex PCR. The sample has about 83,000 clones; about 86% are singletons. The material sequenced was peripheral blood. The genes are TRBV10-3 and TRBJ2-1; TRBD1 matches 9 bases. This receptor was taken from a woman aged 80 or older in a cohort sampled during active or convalescent COVID-19. In nucleotides, the CDR3 is TGTGCCGCGGGACAGGGTGAAGACAATGAGCAGTTCTTC. As protein: CAAGQGEDNEQFF.